Here is one TCR beta chain with its context. What it recognizes is unknown. This entry is derived from a study of cytomegalovirus exposure and HLA in healthy donors. At the level of the study: In terms of ancestry, the Caucasian-associated cluster contained 75% to 90% of the roughly 400 genotyped donors. Study-level results: In an earlier analysis, productive rearrangement rates for most beta V segments clustered near 87% or 30%. Cytomegalovirus status, reportedly, was diagnosed with high specificity and sensitivity by the classifier. For most TCR sequences rarity was the rule, although some public TCRs occurred in many donors.

The CDR3 spans 14 residues. V shed 7 bases and J 8 bases; nucleotides not matched to a gene: 6. CDR1 is KGHSH and CDR2 is LQKENI in the germline V gene. Primers: 60 Vbeta forward and 13 Jbeta reverse. The repertoire was sequenced with immunoSEQ multiplex PCR; TCRdb's copy has only in-frame clones and lacks some. The sample totals 50,000 to 70,000 clones; its top ten clones hold approximately 10%. The receptor comes from a man aged 50-59 years in good health and CMV-seropositive. The sequenced sample was PBMCs. This chain connects TRBV18 to TRBJ2-1, with 12 bases fitting TRBD2. As DNA, the CDR3 is TGTGCCAGCTTCGTGACTAGCGGGAGCCATGAGCAGTTCTTC. Translating it yields CASFVTSGSHEQFF.